The source of this TCR beta chain is a study of blood T cell repertoires in COVID-19. Sequenced by immunoSEQ multiplex PCR; TCRdb stores in-frame clones only, minus some. The data show 200,000 to 250,000 clones, 75% to 85% seen once. Per germline, CDR1 MDHEN and CDR2 SYDVKM. V dropped 6 bases and J dropped 6 bases, with 9 bases sitting between them. This CDR3 spans 12 amino acids. The V and J genes are TRBV28 and TRBJ2-1; D is perhaps TRBD1 (5 bases). This TCR was recovered from a young woman with COVID-19, enrolled during active disease. The sample taken for sequencing was peripheral blood. CDR3 DNA sequence: TGTGCCAGCAGGCGTGACAGCAATGAGCAGTTCTTC. Residues: CASRRDSNEQFF.